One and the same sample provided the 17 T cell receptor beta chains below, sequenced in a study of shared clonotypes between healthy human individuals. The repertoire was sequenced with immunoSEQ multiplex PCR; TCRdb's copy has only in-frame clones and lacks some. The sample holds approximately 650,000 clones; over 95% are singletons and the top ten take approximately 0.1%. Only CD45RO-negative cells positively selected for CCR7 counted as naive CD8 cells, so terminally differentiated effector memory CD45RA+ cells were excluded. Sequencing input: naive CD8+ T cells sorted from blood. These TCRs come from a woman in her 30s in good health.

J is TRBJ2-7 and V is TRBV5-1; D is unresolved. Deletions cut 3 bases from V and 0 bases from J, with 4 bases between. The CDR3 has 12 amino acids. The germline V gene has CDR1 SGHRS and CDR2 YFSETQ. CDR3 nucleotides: TGCGCCAGCAGCTCGAGCTCCTACGAGCAGTACTTC. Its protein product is CASSSSSYEQYF.

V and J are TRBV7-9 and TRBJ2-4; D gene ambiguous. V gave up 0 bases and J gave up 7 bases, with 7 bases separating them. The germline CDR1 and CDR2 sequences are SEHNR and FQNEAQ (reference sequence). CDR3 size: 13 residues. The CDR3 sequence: CASSLAVPNIQYF. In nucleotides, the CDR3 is TGTGCCAGCAGCTTAGCTGTACCGAACATTCAGTACTTC. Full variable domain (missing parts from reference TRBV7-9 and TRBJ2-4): DTGVSQNPRHKITKRGQNVTFRCDPISEHNRLYWYRQTLGQGPEFLTYFQNEAQLEKSRLLSDRFSAERPKGSFSTLEIQRTEQGDSAMYLCASSLAVPNIQYFGAGTRLSVL.

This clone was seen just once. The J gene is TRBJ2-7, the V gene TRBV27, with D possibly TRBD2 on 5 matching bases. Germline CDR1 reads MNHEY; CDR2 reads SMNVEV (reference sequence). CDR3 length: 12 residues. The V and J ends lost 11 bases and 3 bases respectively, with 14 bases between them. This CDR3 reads CACRDLNYEQYF. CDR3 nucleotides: TGTGCCTGCCGGGATCTTAACTACGAGCAGTACTTC.

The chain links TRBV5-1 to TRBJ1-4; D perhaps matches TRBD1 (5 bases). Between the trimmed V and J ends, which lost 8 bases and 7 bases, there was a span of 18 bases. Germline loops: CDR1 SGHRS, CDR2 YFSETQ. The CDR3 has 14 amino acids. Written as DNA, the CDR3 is TGCGCCAGTTTTTTTGGGGGGTATCGTGAAAAACTGTTTTTT. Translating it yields CASFFGGYREKLFF.

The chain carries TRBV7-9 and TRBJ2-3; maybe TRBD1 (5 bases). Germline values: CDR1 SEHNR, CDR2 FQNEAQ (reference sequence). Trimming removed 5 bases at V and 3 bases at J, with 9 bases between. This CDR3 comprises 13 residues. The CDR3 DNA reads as TGTGCCAGCAGCACGACAGAGACAGATACGCAGTATTTT. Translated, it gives CASSTTETDTQYF.

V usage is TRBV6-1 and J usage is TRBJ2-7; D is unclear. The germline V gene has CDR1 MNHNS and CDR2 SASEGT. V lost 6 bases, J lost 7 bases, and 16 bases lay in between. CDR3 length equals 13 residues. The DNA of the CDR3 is TGTGCCAGCAGGGGCACGGCATCTGGGGAGCAGTACTTC. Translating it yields CASRGTASGEQYF.

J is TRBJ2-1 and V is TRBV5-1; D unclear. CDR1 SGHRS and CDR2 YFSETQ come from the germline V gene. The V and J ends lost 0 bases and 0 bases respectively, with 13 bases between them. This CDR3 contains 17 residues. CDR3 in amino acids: CASSLAKRTVSYNEQFF. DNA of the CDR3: TGCGCCAGCAGCTTGGCCAAGAGGACGGTCTCCTACAATGAGCAGTTCTTC.

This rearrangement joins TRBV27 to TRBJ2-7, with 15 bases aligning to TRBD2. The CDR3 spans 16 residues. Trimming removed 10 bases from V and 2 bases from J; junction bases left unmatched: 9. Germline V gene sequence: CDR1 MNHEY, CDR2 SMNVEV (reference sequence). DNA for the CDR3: TGTGCCACCGGGGGACTAGCGGGAGGAACAGCCTACGAGCAGTACTTC. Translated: CATGGLAGGTAYEQYF.

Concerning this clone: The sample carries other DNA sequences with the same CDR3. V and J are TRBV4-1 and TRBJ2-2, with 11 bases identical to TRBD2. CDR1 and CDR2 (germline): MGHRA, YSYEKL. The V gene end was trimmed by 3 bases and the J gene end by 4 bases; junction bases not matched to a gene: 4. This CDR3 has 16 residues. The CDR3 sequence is CASSHGLAGFTGELFF. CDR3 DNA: TGCGCCAGCAGCCACGGACTAGCGGGTTTCACCGGGGAGCTGTTTTTT.

CDR3 sequence: CSANGANVLTF. For the CDR3, the DNA is TGCAGTGCTAACGGGGCCAACGTCCTGACTTTC. This rearrangement joins TRBV20-1 to TRBJ2-6, with no clear D. V lost 4 bases to trimming and J lost 4 bases, with 2 bases between them. Germline V lookup: CDR1 DFQATT, CDR2 SNEGSKA (reference sequence). This CDR3 is built from 11 residues.

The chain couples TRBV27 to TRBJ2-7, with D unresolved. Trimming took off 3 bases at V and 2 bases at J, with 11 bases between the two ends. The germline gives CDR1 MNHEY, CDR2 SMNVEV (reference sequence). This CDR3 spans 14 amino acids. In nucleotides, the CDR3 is TGTGCCAGCAGTTTTATCCCAGGAGCCTACGAGCAGTACTTC. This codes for CASSFIPGAYEQYF.

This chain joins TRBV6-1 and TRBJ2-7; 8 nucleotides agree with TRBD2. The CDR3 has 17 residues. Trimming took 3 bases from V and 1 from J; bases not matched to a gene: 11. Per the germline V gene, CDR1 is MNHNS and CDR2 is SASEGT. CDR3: CASSDANKAGESYEQYF. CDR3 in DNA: TGTGCCAGCAGTGATGCGAATAAAGCGGGAGAGTCCTACGAGCAGTACTTC.

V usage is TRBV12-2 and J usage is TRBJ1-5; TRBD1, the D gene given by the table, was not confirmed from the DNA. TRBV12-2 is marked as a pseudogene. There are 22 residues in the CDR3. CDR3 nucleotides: TGTGCAAGTCGCTTTCTCCAGGCCAGACGCCAGGGGCGCCCTGGAAGCAATCAGCCCCAGCATTTT. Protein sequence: CASRFLQARRQGRPGSNQPQHF.

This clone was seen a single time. CDR3 in amino acids: CASSEWDRGLTEAFF. The CDR3 DNA is TGTGCCAGTAGTGAATGGGACAGGGGCCTCACTGAAGCTTTCTTT. This chain connects TRBV19 to TRBJ1-1; 10 nucleotides line up with TRBD1. CDR1 and CDR2 (germline): LNHDA, SQIVND (reference sequence). The CDR3 totals 15 residues. J gave up 4 bases and V 5 bases, and 7 bases lay outside the gene matches.

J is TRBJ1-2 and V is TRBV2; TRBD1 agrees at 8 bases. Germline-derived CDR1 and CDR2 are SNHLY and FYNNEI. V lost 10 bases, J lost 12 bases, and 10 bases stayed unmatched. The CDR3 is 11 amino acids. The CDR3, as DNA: TGTGCCAACCCCGGGGACAGGTTCGACACCTTC. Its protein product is CANPGDRFDTF.

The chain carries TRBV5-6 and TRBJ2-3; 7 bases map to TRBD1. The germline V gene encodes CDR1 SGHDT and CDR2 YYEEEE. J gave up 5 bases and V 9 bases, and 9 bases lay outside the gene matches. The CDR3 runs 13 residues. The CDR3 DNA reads TGTGCCACCACTCGTGCAGGGGGAGATACGCAGTATTTT. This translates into CATTRAGGDTQYF. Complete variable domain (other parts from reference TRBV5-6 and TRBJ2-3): DAGVTQSPTHLIKTRGQQVTLRCSPKSGHDTVSWYQQALGQGPQFIFQYYEEEERQRGNFPDRFSGHQFPNYSSELNVNALLLGDSALYLCATTRAGGDTQYFGPGTRLTVL.

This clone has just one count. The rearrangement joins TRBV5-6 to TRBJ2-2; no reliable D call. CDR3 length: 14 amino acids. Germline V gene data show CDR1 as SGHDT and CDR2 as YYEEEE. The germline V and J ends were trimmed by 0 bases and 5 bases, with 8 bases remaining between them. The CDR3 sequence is CASSLEMETGELFF. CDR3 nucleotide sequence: TGTGCCAGCAGCTTGGAGATGGAGACCGGGGAGCTGTTTTTT.